One sample yielded the 12 T cell receptor beta chains listed below, sequenced in a study of Ad26.COV2.S vaccination and SARS-CoV-2 variants. The treatment here: 19 received Ad26.COV2.S at low or high dose, single or two shots; about 5 received placebo; per-sample allocation not given. Vaccine and placebo recipients were sampled on day 63 after the first injection. The repertoire was sequenced with immunoSEQ multiplex PCR; TCRdb's copy has only in-frame clones and lacks some. Of almost 400,000 clones in the sample, 89% were seen once. The source material was peripheral blood, sampled in a trial of Ad26.COV2.S vaccine versus placebo. All receptors come from a person between 18 and 65 years old who received the Ad26.COV2.S COVID-19 vaccine or a placebo.

The rearrangement links TRBV6-1 to TRBJ2-7; TRBD2 aligns across 13 bases. From germline, CDR1 is MNHNS and CDR2 SASEGT. The length of the CDR3 is 18 residues. V was clipped by 6 bases and J by 3 bases; unmatched bases: 14. The CDR3 region is CASRERGTSGINYYEQYF. In nucleotides, the CDR3 is TGTGCCAGCAGGGAAAGGGGGACTAGCGGGATAAATTACTACGAGCAGTACTTC.

V is TRBV11-1 and J is TRBJ2-5, with D uncertain. Germline CDR1 is SGHAT and CDR2 is FQDESV (reference sequence). V was shortened by 3 bases and J by 0 bases, with 11 bases between the two germline ends. There are 15 residues in the CDR3. This CDR3 is CASSFGAHDQETQYF. For the CDR3, the DNA is TGTGCCAGCAGCTTCGGAGCGCACGACCAAGAGACCCAGTACTTC.

The rearrangement uses TRBV18 and TRBJ2-7; D is unclear. Trimming removed 6 bases from V and 0 bases from J, with 15 bases in between. The CDR3 has 15 amino acids. The germline V gene has CDR1 KGHSH and CDR2 LQKENI. The CDR3 sequence is CASSEVGQTSYEQYF. In DNA form, the CDR3 reads TGTGCCAGCTCCGAAGTGGGTCAGACCTCCTACGAGCAGTACTTC.

The CDR3 coding sequence is TGTGCCAGCAGCCCCGCGGTCCGATCAACTAATGAAAAACTGTTTTTT. Its protein product is CASSPAVRSTNEKLFF. This chain links TRBV3-1 (or the pseudogene TRBV3-2) with TRBJ1-4, with unresolved D. The CDR3 totals 16 residues. Germline V CDR1 and CDR2: LGHDT, YNNKEL (reference sequence). V was trimmed by 4 bases and J by 0 bases, leaving 12 bases between them.

The chain has TRBV18 and TRBJ1-5; TRBD1 is a possible D gene (6 bases). V lost 4 bases, J lost 0 bases, and 19 bases lay in between. Germline V gene data show CDR1 as KGHSH and CDR2 as LQKENI. The CDR3 contains 18 residues. CDR3 region: CASSQGQGSAFSNQPQHF. CDR3 sequence (DNA): TGTGCCAGCTCACAGGGGCAGGGGTCGGCCTTTAGCAATCAGCCCCAGCATTTT.

The chain combines TRBV6-5 with TRBJ2-5; tentatively, D is TRBD1 or TRBD2 (5 bases each). CDR1 MNHEY and CDR2 SVGAGI come from the germline V gene. With 3 bases removed from V and 5 bases from J, the gap between germline ends came to 10 bases. The CDR3 covers 13 residues. The CDR3 reads CASSYRGVETQYF. In DNA, the CDR3 is TGTGCCAGCAGTTATAGGGGAGTGGAGACCCAGTACTTC.

The CDR3 region has the DNA TGTGCCAGCTCACCTAGCGGGAGAGCTTACAATGAGCAGTTCTTC. It codes for CASSPSGRAYNEQFF. This chain links TRBV18 with TRBJ2-1; 9 bases map to TRBD2. CDR1 KGHSH and CDR2 LQKENI come from the germline V gene. The CDR3 extends over 15 amino acids. Unmatched junction bases numbered 4, after V lost 3 bases and J lost 4 bases.

V is TRBV7-8 and J is TRBJ2-6; D is possibly TRBD1 (6 bases). Germline V gives CDR1 SGHVS, CDR2 FQNEAQ. V gave up 6 bases and J gave up 0 bases, with 24 bases separating them. CDR3 size: 20 residues. DNA of the CDR3: TGTGCCAGCAGACCTCCTCCGGGACATGAGGGTCCCTCTGGGGCCAACGTCCTGACTTTC. As protein: CASRPPPGHEGPSGANVLTF.

The chain combines TRBV19 with TRBJ1-2; no reliable D call. V lost 3 bases and J 4 bases, leaving 12 bases between the germline ends. The CDR3 spans 14 residues. Germline CDR1 is LNHDA and CDR2 is SQIVND (reference sequence). The CDR3 sequence: CASSILDFTYGYTF. CDR3 bases: TGTGCCAGTAGTATTCTCGACTTTACCTATGGCTACACCTTC.

As to this clone: Other DNA variants within this sample encode the same CDR3. The chain is built from TRBV19 and TRBJ2-5; TRBD2 agrees at 8 bases. Germline CDR1 reads LNHDA; CDR2 reads SQIVND (reference sequence). Trimming at V came to 5 bases and at J to 5 bases, leaving 1 base not matched to a gene. This CDR3 spans 12 amino acids. CDR3 residues: CASSPGGETQYF. The CDR3 bases are TGTGCCAGTAGTCCGGGGGGGGAGACCCAGTACTTC. The full variable domain, in which reference TRBV19 and TRBJ2-5 provide the parts outside the CDR3, is DGGITQSPKYLFRKEGQNVTLSCEQNLNHDAMYWYRQDPGQGLRLIYYSQIVNDFQKGDIAEGYSVSREKKESFPLTVTSAQKNPTAFYLCASSPGGETQYFGPGTRLLVL.

This sequence joins TRBV19 and TRBJ2-7; TRBD2 might be the D (7 bases). The CDR3 spans 15 residues. Trimming left V 3 bases short and J 2 bases short, with 14 bases between. CDR1 is LNHDA, CDR2 SQIVND, per germline (reference sequence). In DNA form, the CDR3 reads TGTGCCAGTAGTATTACGGGGGGCGGCCCCTACGAGCAGTACTTC. It translates to CASSITGGGPYEQYF.

CDR3 protein: CASSDAGLKETQYF. The CDR3 bases are TGTGCCAGCAGTGATGCGGGGCTAAAAGAGACCCAGTACTTC. This rearrangement joins TRBV25-1 to TRBJ2-5; D possibly corresponds to TRBD2 (6 bases). Looked up from germline, CDR1 is MGHDK and CDR2 is SYGVNS. The CDR3 sequence is 14 residues long. V lost 3 bases and J 3 bases, leaving 11 bases between the germline ends.